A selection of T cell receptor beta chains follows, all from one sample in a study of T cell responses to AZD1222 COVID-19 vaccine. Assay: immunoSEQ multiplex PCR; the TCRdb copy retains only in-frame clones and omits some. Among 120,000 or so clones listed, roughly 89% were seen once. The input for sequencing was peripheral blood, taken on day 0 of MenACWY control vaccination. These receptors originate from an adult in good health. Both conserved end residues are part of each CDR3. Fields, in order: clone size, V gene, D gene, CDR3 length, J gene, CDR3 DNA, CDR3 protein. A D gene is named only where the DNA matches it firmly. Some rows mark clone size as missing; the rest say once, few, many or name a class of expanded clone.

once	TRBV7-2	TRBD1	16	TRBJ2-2	TGTGCCAGCAGTTCAGGGGGAACACAGTTGACCGGGGAGCTGTTTTTT	CASSSGGTQLTGELFF
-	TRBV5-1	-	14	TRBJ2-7	TGCGCCAGCAGCTTCTCCGGGACGCCGGGCGAGCAGTACTTC	CASSFSGTPGEQYF
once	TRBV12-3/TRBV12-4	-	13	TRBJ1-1	TGTGCCTCCGCGGAAGGAATGAACACTGAAGCTTTCTTT	CASAEGMNTEAFF
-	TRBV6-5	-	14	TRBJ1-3	TGTGCCAGCATGGAGGGCCGCTCTGGAAACACCATATATTTT	CASMEGRSGNTIYF
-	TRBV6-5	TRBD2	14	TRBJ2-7	TGTGCCAGCAGTAGAGCGGGAGGATCCTACGAGCAGTACTTC	CASSRAGGSYEQYF
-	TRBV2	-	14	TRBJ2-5	TGTGCCAGCATTAACAGGGTTCCCACAGAGACCCAGTACTTC	CASINRVPTETQYF
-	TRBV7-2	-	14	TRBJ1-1	TGTGCCAGCAGCTTCCTCGGGGGAGACACTGAAGCTTTCTTT	CASSFLGGDTEAFF
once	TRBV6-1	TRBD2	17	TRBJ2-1	TGTGCCAGCAGTGAAGCTTGGGGACTAGCGGTTAACAATGAGCAGTTCTTC	CASSEAWGLAVNNEQFF
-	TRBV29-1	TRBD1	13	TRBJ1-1	TGCAGCGTTCGACAGGGGTCTAACACTGAAGCTTTCTTT	CSVRQGSNTEAFF
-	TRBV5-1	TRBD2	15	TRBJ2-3	TGCGCCAGCAGCTTGGCTAGCGGTAGCACAGATACGCAGTATTTT	CASSLASGSTDTQYF
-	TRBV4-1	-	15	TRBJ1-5	TGCGCCAGCAGCCAAGCTTATCAGGGGAATCAGCCCCAGCATTTT	CASSQAYQGNQPQHF
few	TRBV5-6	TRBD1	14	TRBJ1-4	TGTGCCAGCAGCGGGGACAGGGAGTCCGAAAAACTGTTTTTT	CASSGDRESEKLFF
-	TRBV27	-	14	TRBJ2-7	TGTGCCAGCAGTGTAAGTAGGGAAGCTCTCGAGCAGTACTTC	CASSVSREALEQYF
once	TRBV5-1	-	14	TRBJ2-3	TGCGCCAGCAGCTTGTTATCAGCCACAGATACGCAGTATTTT	CASSLLSATDTQYF
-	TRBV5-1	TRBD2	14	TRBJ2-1	TGCGCCAGCAGCTTGGGCCCTTCGGGAGGTGAGCAGTTCTTC	CASSLGPSGGEQFF
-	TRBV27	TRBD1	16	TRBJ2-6	TGTGCCAGCAGTTTAACAGGGGGCGCTGGGGCCAACGTCCTGACTTTC	CASSLTGGAGANVLTF
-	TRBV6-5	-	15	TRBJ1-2	TGTGCCAGCAGTTACGGCGACGGGCAGAACTATGGCTACACCTTC	CASSYGDGQNYGYTF
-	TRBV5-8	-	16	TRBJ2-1	TGTGCCAGCAGCTTTGGCAGGTTGAGCTCCTACAATGAGCAGTTCTTC	CASSFGRLSSYNEQFF
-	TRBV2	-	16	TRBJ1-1	TGTGCCAGTCATACCCCCCGACAGCAGATGAACACTGAAGCTTTCTTT	CASHTPRQQMNTEAFF
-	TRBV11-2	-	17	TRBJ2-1	TGTGCCAGCAGCTTAGATAATACTAGCTGGGACTACAATGAGCAGTTCTTC	CASSLDNTSWDYNEQFF
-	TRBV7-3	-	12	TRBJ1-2	TGTGCCAGCAGCTTAGCTCCGGGTGGCTACACCTTC	CASSLAPGGYTF
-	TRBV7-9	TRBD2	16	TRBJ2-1	TGTGCCAGCAGCTCAGCCGGGACTAGCGGGCCCAATGAGCAGTTCTTC	CASSSAGTSGPNEQFF
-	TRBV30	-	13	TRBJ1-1	TGTGCCTGGAGGCCGAACAGGGACACTGAAGCTTTCTTT	CAWRPNRDTEAFF
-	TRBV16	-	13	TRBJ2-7	TGTGCCAGCAGCCCCCCCTTCCACTACGAGCAGTACTTC	CASSPPFHYEQYF
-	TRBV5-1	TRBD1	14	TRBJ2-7	TGCGCCAGCAGCCCGGGACAGTCGAACCACGAGCAGTACTTC	CASSPGQSNHEQYF
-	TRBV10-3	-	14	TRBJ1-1	TGTGCCATCAGGGAGGGGTATCAGGGCACTGAAGCTTTCTTT	CAIREGYQGTEAFF
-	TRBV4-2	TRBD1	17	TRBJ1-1	TGTGCCAGCAGCCAAGAGCTTTTGGAACAGGGGATCACTGAAGCTTTCTTT	CASSQELLEQGITEAFF
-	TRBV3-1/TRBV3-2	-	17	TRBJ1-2	TGTGCCAGCAGCCAAGCGAGCCTACAGGGACCAGGATACGGCTACACCTTC	CASSQASLQGPGYGYTF
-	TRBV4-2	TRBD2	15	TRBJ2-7	TGTGCCAGCAGCCAAGATAACCTAGCGGGTTCCGAGCAGTACTTC	CASSQDNLAGSEQYF
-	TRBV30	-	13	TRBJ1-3	TGTGCCTGGAGTGTCCAGGGAGGAAACACCATATATTTT	CAWSVQGGNTIYF
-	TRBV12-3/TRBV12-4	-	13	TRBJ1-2	TGTGCCAGCAGTTATCCAGCTAACTATGGCTACACCTTC	CASSYPANYGYTF
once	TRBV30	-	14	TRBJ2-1	TGTGCCTGGAGCGGCGCAAGGAGTATGAATGAGCAGTTCTTC	CAWSGARSMNEQFF
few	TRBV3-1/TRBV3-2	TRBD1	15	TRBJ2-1	TGTGCCAGCAGCTTGGGACAGGGGGATAACAATGAGCAGTTCTTC	CASSLGQGDNNEQFF
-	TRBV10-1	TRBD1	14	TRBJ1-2	TGCGCCAGCAGTGACACCGACAGGGCAGCGGGCTACACCTTC	CASSDTDRAAGYTF
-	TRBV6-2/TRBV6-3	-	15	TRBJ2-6	TGTGCCAGCAGTCACGGCGACTCTGGGGCCAACGTCCTGACTTTC	CASSHGDSGANVLTF
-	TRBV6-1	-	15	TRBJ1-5	TGTGCCAGCAGTGAAGGGACAGCTGGCAATCAGCCCCAGCATTTT	CASSEGTAGNQPQHF
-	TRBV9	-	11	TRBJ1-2	TGTGCCAGCAGCGCCGAGGGGGGCTACACCTTC	CASSAEGGYTF
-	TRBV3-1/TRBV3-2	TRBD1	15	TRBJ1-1	TGTGCCAGCAGCCAGACAGGGGGTCTGAACACTGAAGCTTTCTTT	CASSQTGGLNTEAFF
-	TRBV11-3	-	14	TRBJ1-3	TGTGCCAGCAGCCTGGACAGAGATGGAAACACCATATATTTT	CASSLDRDGNTIYF
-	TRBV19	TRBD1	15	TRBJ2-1	TGTGCCAGTGGCACAGGGGAAAGGTCCTACAATGAGCAGTTCTTC	CASGTGERSYNEQFF
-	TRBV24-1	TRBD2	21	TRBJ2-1	TGTGCCACCAGTGATCCCGGACTAGCGGGAGGGAAGGGTTACTCCTACAATGAGCAGTTCTTC	CATSDPGLAGGKGYSYNEQFF
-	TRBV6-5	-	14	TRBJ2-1	TGTGCCAGCAGTTACTTGAGCTCCTACAATGAGCAGTTCTTC	CASSYLSSYNEQFF
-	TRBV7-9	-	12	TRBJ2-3	TGTGCCAGCAGCTTCGGGTATAATACGCAGTATTTT	CASSFGYNTQYF
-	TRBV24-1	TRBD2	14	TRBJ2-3	TGTGCCACCCAGACTAGCGGCAGCACAGATACGCAGTATTTT	CATQTSGSTDTQYF
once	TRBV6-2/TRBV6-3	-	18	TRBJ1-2	TGTGCCAGCAGTGCCCCGCTAACAGGGAGCGGGATCCACTATGGCTACACCTTC	CASSAPLTGSGIHYGYTF
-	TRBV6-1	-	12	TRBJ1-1	TGTGCCAGCACCCTACAGCGCACTGAAGCTTTCTTT	CASTLQRTEAFF
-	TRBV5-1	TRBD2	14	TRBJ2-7	TGCGCCAGCAGCCCGGGACTAGATACCTACGAGCAGTACTTC	CASSPGLDTYEQYF
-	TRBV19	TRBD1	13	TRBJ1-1	TGTGCCAGTAGTGGGACAGTGAACACTGAAGCTTTCTTT	CASSGTVNTEAFF
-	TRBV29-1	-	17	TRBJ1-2	TGCAGCGTTGAAGATAACCTCAACAGGGAGATTGGCTATGGCTACACCTTC	CSVEDNLNREIGYGYTF
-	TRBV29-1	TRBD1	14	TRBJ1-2	TGCAGCGGCGGGACAGGGGATATTAACTATGGCTACACCTTC	CSGGTGDINYGYTF
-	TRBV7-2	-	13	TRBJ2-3	TGTGCCAGCAGCTTAGCGGGCCCAGATACGCAGTATTTT	CASSLAGPDTQYF
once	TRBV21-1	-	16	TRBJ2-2	TGTGCCAGCAGCCTGGGGGGGTTCAGGAACACCGGGGAGCTGTTTTTT	CASSLGGFRNTGELFF
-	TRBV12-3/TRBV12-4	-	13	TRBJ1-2	TGTGCCAGCAGTTTCGGGATCAACTATGGCTACACCTTC	CASSFGINYGYTF
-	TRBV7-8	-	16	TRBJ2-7	TGTGCCAGCAGCTCGAGAGGGACCAAAGCGAGCTACGAGCAGTACTTC	CASSSRGTKASYEQYF
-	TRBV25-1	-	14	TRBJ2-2	TGTGCCAGCATCGGACAGAGTTCCACCGGGGAGCTGTTTTTT	CASIGQSSTGELFF